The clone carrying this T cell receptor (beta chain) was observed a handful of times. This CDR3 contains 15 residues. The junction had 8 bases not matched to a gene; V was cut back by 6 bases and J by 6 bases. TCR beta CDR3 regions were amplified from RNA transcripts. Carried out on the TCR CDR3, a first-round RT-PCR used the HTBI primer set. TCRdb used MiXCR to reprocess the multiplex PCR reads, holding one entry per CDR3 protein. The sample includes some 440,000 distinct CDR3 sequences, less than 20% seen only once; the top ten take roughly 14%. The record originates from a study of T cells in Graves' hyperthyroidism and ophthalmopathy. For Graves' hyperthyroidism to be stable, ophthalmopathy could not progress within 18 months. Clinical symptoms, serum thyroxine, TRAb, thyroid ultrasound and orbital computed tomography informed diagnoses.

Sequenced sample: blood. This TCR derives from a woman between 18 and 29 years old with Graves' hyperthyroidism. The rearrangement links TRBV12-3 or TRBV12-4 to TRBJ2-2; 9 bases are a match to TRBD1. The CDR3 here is CASSLGQGRPGELFF. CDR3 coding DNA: TGTGCCAGCAGCCTGGGACAGGGTAGGCCCGGGGAGCTGTTTTTT.